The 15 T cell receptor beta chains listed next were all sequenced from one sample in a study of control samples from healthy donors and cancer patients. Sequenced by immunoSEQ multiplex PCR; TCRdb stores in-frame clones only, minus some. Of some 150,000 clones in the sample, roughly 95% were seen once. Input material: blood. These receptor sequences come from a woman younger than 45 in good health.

The CDR3 loop is CASSENRDSQPQHF. The CDR3 DNA is TGTGCCAGCAGTGAGAACAGGGATAGTCAGCCCCAGCATTTT. The chain has TRBV2 and TRBJ1-5, with D possibly matching TRBD1 (6 bases). CDR3 length equals 14 residues. V dropped 3 bases and J dropped 6 bases, with 12 bases sitting between them. Germline values: CDR1 SNHLY, CDR2 FYNNEI.

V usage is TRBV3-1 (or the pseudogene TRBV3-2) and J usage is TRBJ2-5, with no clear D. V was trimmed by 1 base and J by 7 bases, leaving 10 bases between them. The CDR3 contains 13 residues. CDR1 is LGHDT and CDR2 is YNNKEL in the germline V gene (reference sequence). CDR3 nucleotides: TGTGCCAGCAGCCAAGGGCAGATGGGGACCCAGTACTTC. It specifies CASSQGQMGTQYF.

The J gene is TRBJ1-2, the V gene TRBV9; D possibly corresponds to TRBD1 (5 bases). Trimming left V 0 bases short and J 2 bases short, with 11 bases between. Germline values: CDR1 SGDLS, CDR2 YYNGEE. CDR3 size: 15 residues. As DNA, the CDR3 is TGTGCCAGCAGCGTAGGGGCAGGGCCCAACTATGGCTACACCTTC. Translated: CASSVGAGPNYGYTF.

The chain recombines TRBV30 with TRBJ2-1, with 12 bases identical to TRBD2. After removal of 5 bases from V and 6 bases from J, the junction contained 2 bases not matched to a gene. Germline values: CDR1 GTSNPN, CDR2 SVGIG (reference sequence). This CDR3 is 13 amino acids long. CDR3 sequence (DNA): TGTGCCTGGGCTAGCGGGGGGGCCAATGAGCAGTTCTTC. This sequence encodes CAWASGGANEQFF. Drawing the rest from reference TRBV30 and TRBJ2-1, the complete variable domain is SQTIHQWPATLVQPVGSPLSLECTVEGTSNPNLYWYRQAAGRGLQLLFYSVGIGQISSEVPQNLSASRPQDRQFILSSKKLLLSDSGFYLCAWASGGANEQFFGPGTRLTVL.

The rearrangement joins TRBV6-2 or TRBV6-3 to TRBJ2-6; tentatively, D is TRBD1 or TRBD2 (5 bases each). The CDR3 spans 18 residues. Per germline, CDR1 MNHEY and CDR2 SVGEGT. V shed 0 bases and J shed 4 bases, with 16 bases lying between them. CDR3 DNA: TGTGCCAGCAGTTACTCGGGGACGGACCTTGGGGGGGCCAACGTCCTGACTTTC. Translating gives CASSYSGTDLGGANVLTF.

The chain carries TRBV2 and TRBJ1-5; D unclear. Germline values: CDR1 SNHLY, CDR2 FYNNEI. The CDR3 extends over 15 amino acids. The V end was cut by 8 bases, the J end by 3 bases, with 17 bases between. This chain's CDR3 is CASFRDTQTNQPQHF. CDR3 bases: TGTGCCAGCTTTCGGGATACGCAGACCAATCAGCCCCAGCATTTT.

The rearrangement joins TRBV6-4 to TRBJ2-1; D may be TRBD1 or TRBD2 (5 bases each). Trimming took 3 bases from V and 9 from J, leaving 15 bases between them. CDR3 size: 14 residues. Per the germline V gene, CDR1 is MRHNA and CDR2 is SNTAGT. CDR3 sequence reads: CASSEMSGRGEQFF. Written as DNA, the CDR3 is TGTGCCAGCAGTGAAATGTCAGGGAGAGGTGAGCAGTTCTTC.

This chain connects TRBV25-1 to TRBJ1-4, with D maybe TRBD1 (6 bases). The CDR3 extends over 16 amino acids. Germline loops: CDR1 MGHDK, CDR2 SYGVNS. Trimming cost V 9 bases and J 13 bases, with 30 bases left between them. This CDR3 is CARRSGHGDLKLGLFF. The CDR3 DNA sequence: TGTGCCAGGAGGTCGGGACACGGGGATTTAAAACTCGGACTGTTTTTT.

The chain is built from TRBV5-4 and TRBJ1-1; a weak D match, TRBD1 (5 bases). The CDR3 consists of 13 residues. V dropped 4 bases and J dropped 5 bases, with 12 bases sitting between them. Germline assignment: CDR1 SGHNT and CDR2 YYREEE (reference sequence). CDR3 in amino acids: CASSSWGGTEAFF. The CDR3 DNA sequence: TGTGCCAGCAGCAGCTGGGGGGGAACTGAAGCTTTCTTT.

As DNA, the CDR3 is TGCGCCAGCAGCCAAGATTGGAGCGAGCAGTACTTC. It codes for CASSQDWSEQYF. J is TRBJ2-7 and V is TRBV4-1; D gene ambiguous. V was trimmed by 0 bases and J by 6 bases, leaving 6 bases between them. Germline V gives CDR1 MGHRA, CDR2 YSYEKL. The CDR3 spans 12 residues.

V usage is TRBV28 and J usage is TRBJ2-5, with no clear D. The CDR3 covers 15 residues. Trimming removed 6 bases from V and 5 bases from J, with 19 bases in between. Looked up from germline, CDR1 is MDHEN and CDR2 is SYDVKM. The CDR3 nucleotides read TGTGCCAGCAGCGATCTCAATTGGGCGCAGGAGACCCAGTACTTC. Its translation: CASSDLNWAQETQYF.

CDR3 sequence reads: CASSYGTVGNQPQHF. The DNA of the CDR3 is TGTGCCAGCAGTTACGGGACAGTAGGCAATCAGCCCCAGCATTTT. This sequence joins TRBV6-6 and TRBJ1-5; 7 positions match TRBD1. The trim removed 2 bases at V and 2 bases at J, leaving 3 bases unmatched. Germline lookup yields CDR1 MNHNY and CDR2 SVGAGI (reference sequence). This CDR3 spans 15 amino acids.

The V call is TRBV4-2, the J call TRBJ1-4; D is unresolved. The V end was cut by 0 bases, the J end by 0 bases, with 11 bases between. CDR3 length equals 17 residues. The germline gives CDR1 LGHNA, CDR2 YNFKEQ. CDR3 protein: CASSQDIHPATNEKLFF. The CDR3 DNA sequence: TGTGCCAGCAGCCAAGATATCCATCCTGCAACTAATGAAAAACTGTTTTTT.

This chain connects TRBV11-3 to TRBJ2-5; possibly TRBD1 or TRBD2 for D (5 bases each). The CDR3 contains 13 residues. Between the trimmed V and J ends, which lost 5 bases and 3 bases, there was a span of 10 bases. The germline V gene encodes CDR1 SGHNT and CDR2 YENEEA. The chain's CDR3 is CASSLRGEETQYF. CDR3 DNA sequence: TGTGCCAGCAGCCTCAGAGGGGAAGAGACCCAGTACTTC.

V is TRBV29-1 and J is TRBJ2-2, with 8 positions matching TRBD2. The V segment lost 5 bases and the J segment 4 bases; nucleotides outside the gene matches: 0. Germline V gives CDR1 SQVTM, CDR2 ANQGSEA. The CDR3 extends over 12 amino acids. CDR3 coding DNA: TGCAGCGTTACTAGCGGCACCGGGGAGCTGTTTTTT. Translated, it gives CSVTSGTGELFF.